These T cell receptor beta chains were read from a single sample in a study of blood T cell repertoires in COVID-19. Assay used: immunoSEQ multiplex PCR; TCRdb lists only in-frame clones, some missing. Of about 150,000 clones listed, around 90% are singletons. What was sequenced was peripheral blood. The receptors here all came from a man aged 18 to 29 with COVID-19, enrolled during active disease. CDR3s include the opening cysteine and the closing phenylalanine or tryptophan. D genes are given only for firm matches. A row's size may be missing; if present it is once, few, many or a size class.

>TRBV15|NA|once|TRBJ2-1
CATSRDSRANEQFF
TGTGCCACCAGCAGAGATAGCAGGGCTAATGAGCAGTTCTTC
>TRBV10-1|NA|once|TRBJ2-1
CASSESRGNEQFF
TGCGCCAGCAGTGAGTCGAGAGGGAATGAGCAGTTCTTC
>TRBV2|NA|NA|TRBJ1-2
CASRLPGLNYGYTF
TGTGCCAGCAGGTTACCAGGGTTGAACTATGGCTACACCTTC
>TRBV7-6|TRBD1|once|TRBJ2-2
CASSSGTGDYTGELFF
TGTGCCAGCAGCTCCGGGACAGGTGATTACACCGGGGAGCTGTTTTTT
>TRBV29-1|TRBD1|NA|TRBJ2-7
CSVEVGRGIRNYEQYF
TGCAGCGTTGAAGTGGGCAGGGGGATTAGGAACTACGAGCAGTACTTC
>TRBV7-8|NA|NA|TRBJ2-5
CASSQGGTQYF
TGTGCCAGCAGCCAGGGAGGGACCCAGTACTTC
>TRBV5-1|NA|NA|TRBJ1-2
CASSSDSNYGYTF
TGCGCCAGCAGCTCGGACAGTAACTATGGCTACACCTTC
>TRBV9|TRBD2|once|TRBJ2-1
CASSVAAGYEQFF
TGTGCCAGCAGCGTAGCAGCGGGATATGAGCAGTTCTTC
>TRBV7-2|TRBD2|once|TRBJ2-7
CASSPGLAGGHEQYF
TGTGCCAGCAGCCCCGGACTAGCGGGAGGGCACGAGCAGTACTTC
>TRBV28|NA|NA|TRBJ2-2
CASSFVRMTGELFF
TGTGCCAGCAGTTTTGTGAGAATGACCGGGGAGCTGTTTTTT
>TRBV11-3|TRBD1|NA|TRBJ2-2
CASSSRQGARELFF
TGTGCCAGCAGCTCAAGACAGGGGGCGCGGGAGCTGTTTTTT
>TRBV15|NA|NA|TRBJ2-1
CATSRVGNYNEQFF
TGTGCCACCAGCAGAGTGGGCAATTACAATGAGCAGTTCTTC
>TRBV13|NA|NA|TRBJ2-1
CASSHAAGPYNEQFF
TGTGCCAGCAGCCACGCCGCCGGTCCCTACAATGAGCAGTTCTTC
>TRBV5-1|TRBD1|NA|TRBJ2-7
CASSEDRVHYEQYF
TGCGCCAGCAGCGAAGACAGGGTACACTACGAGCAGTACTTC
>TRBV7-9|TRBD1|NA|TRBJ2-7
CASSLGQAHYEQYF
TGTGCCAGCAGCTTGGGACAGGCGCACTACGAGCAGTACTTC
>TRBV15|NA|NA|TRBJ2-1
CATSSLNEQFF
TGTGCCACCAGCAGCCTTAATGAGCAGTTCTTC
>TRBV19|NA|NA|TRBJ2-7
CASSLAQGYEQYF
TGTGCCAGTAGTTTAGCGCAGGGGTACGAGCAGTACTTC
>TRBV5-1|NA|NA|TRBJ2-6
CASTPFGAGANVLTF
TGCGCCAGCACCCCCTTCGGGGCTGGGGCCAACGTCCTGACTTTC
>TRBV19|TRBD1|NA|TRBJ1-5
CASSPPPGQGPNQPQHF
TGTGCCAGTAGTCCCCCTCCGGGACAGGGACCTAATCAGCCCCAGCATTTT
>TRBV4-3|NA|NA|TRBJ2-7
CASSQDRAYEQYF
TGCGCCAGCAGCCAAGATCGGGCCTACGAGCAGTACTTC
>TRBV9|TRBD2|NA|TRBJ2-3
CASSARAGGVTDTQYF
TGTGCCAGCAGCGCCCGCGCGGGAGGGGTCACAGATACGCAGTATTTT
>TRBV28|NA|NA|TRBJ2-1
CATQYNEQFF
TGTGCCACCCAATACAATGAGCAGTTCTTC
>TRBV28|NA|NA|TRBJ2-7
CASRTLRSSSYEQYF
TGTGCCAGCAGAACACTGAGGTCCAGCTCCTACGAGCAGTACTTC
>TRBV5-1|TRBD2|NA|TRBJ2-1
CASSFSGTGNEQFF
TGCGCCAGCAGCTTTAGCGGGACTGGGAATGAGCAGTTCTTC
>TRBV7-9|TRBD2|NA|TRBJ2-7
CASSISGSWYEQYF
TGTGCCAGCAGCATTAGCGGGAGTTGGTACGAGCAGTACTTC
>TRBV7-2|NA|NA|TRBJ2-2
CASSLVSSTGELFF
TGTGCCAGCAGCTTAGTCTCCAGCACCGGGGAGCTGTTTTTT
>TRBV5-5|NA|few|TRBJ2-7
CASSLGREVFAYEQYF
TGTGCCAGCAGCTTGGGGAGGGAAGTCTTCGCATACGAGCAGTACTTC
>TRBV7-9|TRBD2|NA|TRBJ2-7
CASSSLGTSDSYEQYF
TGTGCCAGCAGCAGTTTGGGGACTAGCGACTCCTACGAGCAGTACTTC
>TRBV30|NA|NA|TRBJ2-7
CAWSLDTSFAQYF
TGTGCCTGGAGTCTCGACACCTCTTTCGCGCAGTACTTC
>TRBV15|TRBD2|NA|TRBJ2-1
CATSREVDGLVVYNEQFF
TGTGCCACCAGCAGAGAAGTTGACGGACTAGTCGTCTACAATGAGCAGTTCTTC
>TRBV10-3|TRBD1|few|TRBJ1-1
CAIGTGGFNTEAFF
TGTGCCATTGGGACAGGGGGCTTTAACACTGAAGCTTTCTTT
>TRBV5-6|NA|NA|TRBJ1-5
CASSFRAQPQHF
TGTGCCAGCAGCTTCAGGGCTCAGCCCCAGCATTTT
>TRBV28|TRBD1|NA|TRBJ1-6
CASGRDSRLPLHF
TGTGCCAGCGGAAGGGACAGTCGGCTACCCCTCCACTTT
>TRBV5-1|NA|NA|TRBJ2-2
CASSLGTSIGELFF
TGCGCCAGCAGCTTGGGAACTAGCATCGGGGAGCTGTTTTTT
>TRBV6-2/TRBV6-3|NA|NA|TRBJ2-1
CASSYWKRLVLSYNEQFF
TGTGCCAGCAGTTACTGGAAACGACTAGTTCTATCCTACAATGAGCAGTTCTTC
>TRBV11-2|TRBD2|NA|TRBJ2-7
CASSLLAGGYEQYF
TGTGCCAGCAGCCTACTAGCGGGAGGATACGAGCAGTACTTC
>TRBV11-2|TRBD1|NA|TRBJ1-5
CASRSGQDQPQHF
TGTGCCAGCAGATCAGGACAGGATCAGCCCCAGCATTTT
>TRBV7-9|NA|once|TRBJ1-1
CASSLDGRATEAFF
TGTGCCAGCAGCTTAGACGGCAGGGCCACTGAAGCTTTCTTT
>TRBV9|TRBD2|NA|TRBJ2-7
CASSPPSGPYEQYF
TGTGCCAGCAGCCCCCCTAGCGGACCCTACGAGCAGTACTTC
>TRBV27|TRBD2|NA|TRBJ2-7
CASSPMGGPYEQYF
TGTGCCAGCAGTCCGATGGGAGGGCCTTACGAGCAGTACTTC
>TRBV5-4|TRBD1|NA|TRBJ1-2
CASSLDATGGSSGYTF
TGTGCCAGCAGCTTGGACGCCACAGGGGGATCTTCCGGCTACACCTTC
>TRBV6-6|NA|once|TRBJ2-3
CASSLALGRADTQYF
TGTGCCAGCAGCCTCGCGCTTGGGCGCGCAGATACGCAGTATTTT
>TRBV28|NA|NA|TRBJ1-4
CASSLRLPTNEKLFF
TGTGCCAGCAGCCTGAGACTGCCAACTAATGAAAAACTGTTTTTT
>TRBV10-2|TRBD2|NA|TRBJ2-1
CASSRTSGSPTDEQFF
TGCGCCAGCAGCCGGACTAGCGGGAGCCCTACCGATGAGCAGTTCTTC
>TRBV5-4|NA|NA|TRBJ2-1
CASSLLVARALNEQFF
TGTGCCAGCAGCTTGTTGGTAGCGAGGGCCCTCAATGAGCAGTTCTTC
>TRBV7-8|TRBD2|NA|TRBJ2-7
CASSLAGGDHYEQYF
TGTGCCAGCAGCTTAGCGGGAGGGGACCACTACGAGCAGTACTTC
>TRBV9|TRBD2|NA|TRBJ2-2
CASSVESSGSSPTGELFF
TGTGCCAGCAGCGTAGAATCCAGCGGGAGCTCCCCGACCGGGGAGCTGTTTTTT
>TRBV9|TRBD2|NA|TRBJ2-1
CASSVGGLAGGPGRNEQFF
TGTGCCAGCAGCGTAGGAGGACTAGCGGGAGGGCCAGGTCGAAATGAGCAGTTCTTC
>TRBV28|TRBD1|NA|TRBJ1-2
CASSSGTGGFNYGYTF
TGTGCCAGCAGCTCCGGGACAGGGGGCTTTAACTATGGCTACACCTTC
>TRBV29-1|TRBD2|NA|TRBJ2-6
CSVPGLAGASGANVLTF
TGCAGCGTACCGGGACTAGCGGGAGCCTCTGGGGCCAACGTCCTGACTTTC
>TRBV7-6|TRBD2|NA|TRBJ2-5
CASSYLLAGGQETQYF
TGTGCCAGCAGCTATTTGTTAGCGGGAGGTCAAGAGACCCAGTACTTC
>TRBV12-3/TRBV12-4|NA|NA|TRBJ2-2
CASSLAPGELFF
TGTGCCAGCAGTTTGGCCCCCGGGGAGCTGTTTTTT
>TRBV5-4|TRBD1|NA|TRBJ2-5
CASSLRTGQETQYF
TGTGCCAGCAGCTTGAGGACAGGGCAAGAGACCCAGTACTTC
>TRBV28|TRBD1|NA|TRBJ2-7
CASSLAGTGGSYEQYF
TGTGCCAGCAGTTTAGCCGGGACAGGGGGCTCCTACGAGCAGTACTTC
>TRBV6-5|NA|NA|TRBJ1-5
CASRQWGGNQPQHF
TGTGCCAGCAGACAGTGGGGGGGCAATCAGCCCCAGCATTTT
>TRBV5-1|TRBD2|NA|TRBJ2-1
CASSFTSGADNEQFF
TGCGCCAGCAGCTTCACTAGCGGGGCCGACAATGAGCAGTTCTTC